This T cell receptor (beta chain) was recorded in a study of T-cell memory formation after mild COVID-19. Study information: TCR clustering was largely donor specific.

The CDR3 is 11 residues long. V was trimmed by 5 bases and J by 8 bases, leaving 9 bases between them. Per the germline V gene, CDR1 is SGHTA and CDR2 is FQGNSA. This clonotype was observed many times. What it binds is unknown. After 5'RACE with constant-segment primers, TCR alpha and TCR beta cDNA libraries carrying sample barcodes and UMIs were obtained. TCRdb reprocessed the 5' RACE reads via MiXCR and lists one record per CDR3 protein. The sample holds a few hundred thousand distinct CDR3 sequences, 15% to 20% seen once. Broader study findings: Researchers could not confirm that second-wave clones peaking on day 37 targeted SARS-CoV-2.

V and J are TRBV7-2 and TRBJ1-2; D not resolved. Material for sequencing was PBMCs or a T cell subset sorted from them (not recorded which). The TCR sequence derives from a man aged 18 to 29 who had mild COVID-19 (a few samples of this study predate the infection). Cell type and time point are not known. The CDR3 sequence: CASSPTSGYTF. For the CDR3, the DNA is TGTGCCAGCAGCCCAACGTCAGGCTACACCTTC.